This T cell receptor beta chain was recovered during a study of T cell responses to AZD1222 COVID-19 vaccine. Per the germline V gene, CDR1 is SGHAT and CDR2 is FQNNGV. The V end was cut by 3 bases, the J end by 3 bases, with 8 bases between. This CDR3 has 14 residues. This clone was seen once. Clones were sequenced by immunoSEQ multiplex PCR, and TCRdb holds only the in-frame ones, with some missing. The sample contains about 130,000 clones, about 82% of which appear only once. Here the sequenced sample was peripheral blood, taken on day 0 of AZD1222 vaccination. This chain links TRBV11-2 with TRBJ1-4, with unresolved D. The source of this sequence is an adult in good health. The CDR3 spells CASSFSGSNEKLFF. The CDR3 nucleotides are TGTGCCAGCAGCTTCTCCGGATCTAATGAAAAACTGTTTTTT.